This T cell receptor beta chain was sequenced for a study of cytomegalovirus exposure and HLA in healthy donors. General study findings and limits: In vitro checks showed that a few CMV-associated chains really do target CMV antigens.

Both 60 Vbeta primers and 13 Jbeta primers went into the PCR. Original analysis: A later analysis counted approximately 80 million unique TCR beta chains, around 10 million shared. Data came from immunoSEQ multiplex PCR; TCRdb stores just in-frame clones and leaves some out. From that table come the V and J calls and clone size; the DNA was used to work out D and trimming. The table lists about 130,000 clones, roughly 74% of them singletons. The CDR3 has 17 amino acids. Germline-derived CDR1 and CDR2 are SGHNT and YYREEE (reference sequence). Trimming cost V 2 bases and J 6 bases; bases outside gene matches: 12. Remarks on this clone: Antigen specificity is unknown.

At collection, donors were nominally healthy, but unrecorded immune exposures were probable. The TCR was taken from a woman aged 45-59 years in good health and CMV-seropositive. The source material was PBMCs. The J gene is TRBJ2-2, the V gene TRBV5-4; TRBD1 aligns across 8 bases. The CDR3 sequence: CASSFPTSGQVSGELFF. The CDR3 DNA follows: TGTGCCAGCAGCTTCCCAACTTCGGGACAGGTATCCGGGGAGCTGTTTTTT.